The T cell receptor (beta chain) described here comes from a study of T cell responses to AZD1222 COVID-19 vaccine. In this sample, this clone turned up once. Antigen specificity is unknown. The CDR3 extends over 16 amino acids. Germline values: CDR1 SEHNR, CDR2 FQNEAQ (reference sequence). V lost 6 bases and J lost 0, with 14 bases in between. Profiled with immunoSEQ multiplex PCR; TCRdb holds only in-frame clones, not every one. The sample lists some 130,000 clones, around 84% occurring once. Study observations and caveats: Two AZD1222 administrations were followed by greater Spike-specific TCR breadth and depth.

The chain links TRBV7-9 to TRBJ2-2; D unresolved. Here the sequenced sample was peripheral blood, taken on day 0 of AZD1222 vaccination. This clonotype was obtained from an adult in good health. The CDR3 nucleotides read TGTGCCAGCAGGTCTTCACTAACCGCGAACACCGGGGAGCTGTTTTTT. Protein: CASRSSLTANTGELFF. Full variable domain (remainder filled in from reference TRBV7-9 and TRBJ2-2): DTGVSQNPRHKITKRGQNVTFRCDPISEHNRLYWYRQTLGQGPEFLTYFQNEAQLEKSRLLSDRFSAERPKGSFSTLEIQRTEQGDSAMYLCASRSSLTANTGELFFGEGSRLTVL.